This T cell receptor (beta chain) is drawn from a study of cytomegalovirus exposure and HLA in healthy donors. General study points: TCR beta V- and J-gene trimming was later associated with a missense DCLRE1C variant. The Asian-associated ancestry cluster reportedly had fewer N-insertions than the roughly 670-donor mean in a later analysis.

Vbeta (60) and Jbeta (13) primers were used in the PCR. Sequenced by immunoSEQ multiplex PCR; TCRdb stores in-frame clones only, minus some. The repertoire includes 160,000 or so clones, more than 80% of them detected once, and roughly 5% sits in the top ten. The CDR3 is 14 amino acids. V lost 8 bases and J lost 6, with 19 bases in between. CDR1 and CDR2 (germline): MNHNS, SASEGT. Remarks on this clone: Its antigen is unknown.

The specimen sequenced was PBMCs. The receptor was isolated from a woman under 30 in good health and CMV-seropositive. The chain uses TRBV6-1 and TRBJ1-1, with D possibly TRBD1 on 5 matching bases. Written as DNA, the CDR3 is TGTGCCAGCGAGGCCGGACACGCTGGGTCTGAAGCTTTCTTT. As protein: CASEAGHAGSEAFF.